Detailed here is one T cell receptor (beta chain). Clones were read by immunoSEQ multiplex PCR, and TCRdb kept only the in-frame ones, dropping some. Of about 240,000 clones detected, 80% to 95% appear once; the ten largest clones hold over 0.8%. The data were taken from a study of blood T cell repertoires in COVID-19. The overall study: Nucleic acid was either cDNA or gDNA, and it came from T cells, B-cell-depleted T cells, or PBMCs.

Germline assignment: CDR1 LGHDT and CDR2 YNNKEL (reference sequence). The CDR3 covers 15 residues. After removal of 3 bases from V and 6 bases from J, the junction contained 8 bases not matched to a gene. V is TRBV3-1 (or the pseudogene TRBV3-2) and J is TRBJ1-2; 9 bases match TRBD1. The sequencing sample was made of peripheral blood. The clonotype originates from a man aged 25 to 45 with COVID-19, enrolled during active disease. CDR3 loop: CASSHTDRGYDGYTF. The CDR3 DNA is TGTGCCAGCAGCCATACGGACAGGGGTTACGATGGCTACACCTTC.